Detailed here is one T cell receptor (beta chain). Only in-frame clones appear in the TCRdb table, and some are missing; sequencing was by immunoSEQ multiplex PCR. The data show about a million clones, around 74% seen once. This entry is derived from a study of shared clonotypes between healthy human individuals. The CDR3 has 14 amino acids. V lost 7 bases, J lost 10 bases, and 17 bases lay in between. Per the germline V gene, CDR1 is MDHEN and CDR2 is SYDVKM. The rearrangement links TRBV28 to TRBJ1-6; D may be TRBD1 (5 bases). This receptor was taken from a young man in good health. Sequenced sample: memory CD4+ T cells sorted from blood. Subset noted: CD45RA-negative fraction. CDR3 region: CASNKRGVGSPLHF. The CDR3 DNA reads as TGTGCCAGCAACAAAAGGGGTGTTGGGTCACCCCTCCACTTT.